The 31 T cell receptor beta chains given below trace back to one sample, sequenced in a study of T-cell reconstitution after alpha-beta-depleted transplantation in children. Preparation of the TCRbeta library used unique molecular identifiers. TCRdb re-called the PCR reads through MiXCR, storing one row per CDR3 protein. This table has about 870,000 distinct CDR3 sequences, about 15% appearing once. This specimen was PBMCs, mostly from graft donor cells, taken 360 days after TCRalphabeta/CD19-depleted stem cell transplant. The source of these receptors is a male patient under 18 who had a stem cell transplant for acute lymphoblastic leukemia, so the T cells may come from the graft donor.

The DNA of the CDR3 is TGCGCCAGCAGCTTGAGACGAATAGGGACTAGCCCTAGCGAGCAGTACTTC. Amino acid sequence: CASSLRRIGTSPSEQYF. The chain couples TRBV5-1 to TRBJ2-7, with 9 bases lining up with TRBD2. Germline V gene data show CDR1 as SGHRS and CDR2 as YFSETQ. CDR3 length: 17 residues. V lost 1 base, J lost 6 bases, and 14 bases stayed unmatched.

This chain links TRBV7-9 with TRBJ2-1, with D unclear. V was pared by 5 bases and J by 11 bases, with 16 bases between. Germline CDR1 and CDR2: SEHNR and FQNEAQ (reference sequence). This CDR3 region has 13 residues. The CDR3, as DNA: TGTGCCAGCAGCCCTACCGACGAGGAACAGCAGTTCTTC. It specifies CASSPTDEEQQFF.

The chain employs TRBV12-3 or TRBV12-4 and TRBJ1-2, with D unresolved. CDR3 length: 10 amino acids. The V and J ends lost 4 bases and 13 bases respectively, with 10 bases between them. The CDR3 nucleotides are TGTGCCAGCAGTTATTCCTATAGCACCTTC. It is translated as CASSYSYSTF.

This rearrangement joins TRBV20-1 to TRBJ1-2; no reliable D call. The germline V gene encodes CDR1 DFQATT and CDR2 SNEGSKA (reference sequence). V was shortened by 1 base and J by 0 bases, with 9 bases between the two germline ends. The CDR3 is made up of 14 amino acids. This CDR3 reads CSARGRDPNYGYTF. CDR3 bases: TGCAGTGCTAGAGGAAGGGATCCTAACTATGGCTACACCTTC.

This clonotype was found a few times. The CDR3 DNA reads as TGTGCCAGCCGGGGCCCTAGCACAGATACGCAGTATTTT. Translated: CASRGPSTDTQYF. This chain connects TRBV2 to TRBJ2-3; D may match TRBD1 or TRBD2 (5 bases each). The CDR3 covers 13 residues. Germline loops: CDR1 SNHLY, CDR2 FYNNEI. The V and J ends lost 8 bases and 0 bases respectively, with 9 bases between them.

The rearrangement joins TRBV18 to TRBJ2-7; TRBD1 agrees at 7 bases. The V and J ends lost 3 bases and 0 bases, in that order; junction bases with no gene match: 5. Germline values: CDR1 KGHSH, CDR2 LQKENI. This CDR3 is 15 amino acids long. The CDR3 DNA reads TGTGCCAGCTCACCCCGGACAGGAACCTCCTACGAGCAGTACTTC. Translating gives CASSPRTGTSYEQYF.

The table lists this clonotype with a few counts. V usage is TRBV29-1 and J usage is TRBJ2-2; D is perhaps TRBD1 or TRBD2 (5 bases each). The germline V gene has CDR1 SQVTM and CDR2 ANQGSEA. This CDR3 is built from 14 residues. The ends were cut back, 0 bases at V and 7 bases at J, with 12 bases in the middle. CDR3 sequence reads: CSVEDEGWGGELFF. DNA of the CDR3: TGCAGCGTTGAAGATGAGGGGTGGGGCGGGGAGCTGTTTTTT.

This clonotype was seen at least ten times. V is TRBV25-1 and J is TRBJ2-3; D gene ambiguous. CDR1 MGHDK and CDR2 SYGVNS come from the germline V gene. Trimming took 3 bases from V and 0 from J, leaving 10 bases between them. The CDR3 is 15 amino acids. CDR3 sequence: CASSDQTSSTDTQYF. CDR3 DNA sequence: TGTGCCAGCAGTGATCAAACCTCTAGCACAGATACGCAGTATTTT.

This clonotype was seen only a few times. The rearrangement joins TRBV7-3 to TRBJ2-1, with a weak D call TRBD2 (5 bases). Trimming took off 5 bases at V and 9 bases at J, with 14 bases between the two ends. The CDR3 length is 13 residues. Germline-derived CDR1 and CDR2 are SGHTA and FQGTGA. Written as DNA, the CDR3 is TGTGCCAGCAGCCAGACTAAAACTGCTGAGCAGTTCTTC. Its protein is CASSQTKTAEQFF.

This clonotype was recorded a few times. J is TRBJ2-1 and V is TRBV5-1; 10 bases fit TRBD1. The germline CDR1 and CDR2 sequences are SGHRS and YFSETQ. V lost 0 bases, J lost 9 bases, and 3 bases stayed unmatched. CDR3 length: 14 residues. CDR3 loop: CASSLVGTGAEQFF. DNA of the CDR3: TGCGCCAGCAGCTTGGTCGGGACAGGGGCTGAGCAGTTCTTC.

This clonotype was seen only a few times. The V and J genes are TRBV5-1 and TRBJ1-1; no firm D call. The germline CDR1 and CDR2 sequences are SGHRS and YFSETQ. This CDR3 is built from 14 residues. V lost 4 bases and J lost 1, with 11 bases in between. This CDR3 reads CASSPWVANTEAFF. The CDR3 DNA is TGCGCCAGCAGCCCCTGGGTGGCGAACACTGAAGCTTTCTTT.

This clonotype was seen many times. The chain has TRBV9 and TRBJ2-1; 8 positions agree with TRBD2. The germline CDR1 and CDR2 sequences are SGDLS and YYNGEE. This CDR3 spans 15 amino acids. V shed 2 bases, J shed 3 bases, and the junction held 4 bases outside the gene matches. The DNA for the CDR3 is TGTGCCAGCAGCGTTACTAGCGGCCTCTACAATGAGCAGTTCTTC. Translated: CASSVTSGLYNEQFF.

This clonotype appeared a few times. The chain is built from TRBV5-1 and TRBJ1-1; the D gene is possibly TRBD1 (5 bases). From germline, CDR1 is SGHRS and CDR2 YFSETQ. CDR3 length equals 16 residues. Trimming removed 0 bases from V and 0 bases from J, with 12 bases in between. The DNA for the CDR3 is TGCGCCAGCAGCTTGGCCGGGCCGGGGGTGAACACTGAAGCTTTCTTT. Its protein product is CASSLAGPGVNTEAFF.

V usage is TRBV7-3 and J usage is TRBJ1-1; maybe TRBD1 (5 bases). Trimming took 1 base from V and 1 from J, leaving 10 bases between them. The CDR3 contains 15 residues. Germline CDR1 is SGHTA and CDR2 is FQGTGA. The CDR3 DNA sequence: TGTGCCAGCAGCTTAAGTAGGCAGGGGAACACTGAAGCTTTCTTT. Residues: CASSLSRQGNTEAFF. Using reference TRBV7-3 and TRBJ1-1 for the parts outside the CDR3, the full variable domain is GAGVSQTPSNKVTEKGKYVELRCDPISGHTALYWYRQSLGQGPEFLIYFQGTGAADDSGLPNDRFFAVRPEGSVSTLKIQRTERGDSAVYLCASSLSRQGNTEAFFGQGTRLTVV.

This clonotype was seen ten or more times. This chain links TRBV11-2 with TRBJ2-1; D gene ambiguous. The V gene's germline CDR1 is SGHAT and CDR2 FQNNGV. The germline V and J ends were trimmed by 0 bases and 10 bases, with 7 bases remaining between them. The CDR3 totals 12 residues. CDR3 DNA sequence: TGTGCCAGCAGCTTAGAAGGATGGGAGCAGTTCTTC. Amino acid sequence: CASSLEGWEQFF.

This clonotype came up a few times. This chain connects TRBV7-9 to TRBJ2-7; 12 bases match TRBD2. The germline gives CDR1 SEHNR, CDR2 FQNEAQ (reference sequence). CDR3 length: 16 amino acids. V lost 2 bases and J lost 5; bases outside the gene matches: 7. The CDR3 DNA sequence: TGTGCCAGCAGCTTAACTAGCGGGAGGTCCGTCCACGAGCAGTACTTC. Translating it yields CASSLTSGRSVHEQYF.

V is TRBV6-2 or TRBV6-3 and J is TRBJ2-2; D is unresolved. V lost 2 bases to trimming and J lost 5 bases, with 15 bases between them. Germline V lookup: CDR1 MNHEY, CDR2 SVGEGT. The CDR3 loop spans 16 amino acids. CDR3 nucleotides: TGTGCCAGCAGTTACCCCCCAGGACGAGCGACCGGGGAGCTGTTTTTT. This encodes CASSYPPGRATGELFF.

The table lists this clonotype with a few counts. This chain connects TRBV29-1 to TRBJ2-2; D possibly matches TRBD1 or TRBD2 (5 bases each). There are 16 residues in the CDR3. Trimming shortened V by 1 base and J by 0 bases, and 12 bases separated the two germline ends. CDR1 and CDR2 (germline): SQVTM, ANQGSEA. The CDR3 loop reads CSVEGFEGSNTGELFF. In DNA, the CDR3 is TGCAGCGTTGAAGGTTTCGAGGGGTCGAACACCGGGGAGCTGTTTTTT.

This clonotype was detected only a few times. The chain carries TRBV5-1 and TRBJ2-3; D is possibly TRBD1 (6 bases). Germline V lookup: CDR1 SGHRS, CDR2 YFSETQ. V was cut by 3 bases and J by 0 bases, with 14 bases left in between. The CDR3 has 16 residues. CDR3 DNA: TGCGCCAGCAGCTCCGGACAGTCTTATAGCACAGATACGCAGTATTTT. Encoded protein: CASSSGQSYSTDTQYF. Supplemented by reference TRBV5-1 and TRBJ2-3, the full variable domain reads KAGVTQTPRYLIKTRGQQVTLSCSPISGHRSVSWYQQTPGQGLQFLFEYFSETQRNKGNFPGRFSGRQFSNSRSEMNVSTLELGDSALYLCASSSGQSYSTDTQYFGPGTRLTVL.

This chain links TRBV3-1 with TRBJ2-5; 8 nucleotides line up with TRBD2. The CDR3 consists of 14 residues. Germline trimming cut 8 bases from V and 2 bases from J; bases unmatched to any gene: 7. CDR1 and CDR2 from the germline V gene are LGHDT and YNNKEL (reference sequence). The CDR3 region is CASDTSGSQETQYF. CDR3 nucleotides: TGTGCCAGCGACACCAGCGGGAGTCAAGAGACCCAGTACTTC.

The rearrangement uses TRBV4-2 and TRBJ2-1; 8 bases line up with TRBD2. After removal of 1 base from V and 4 bases from J, the junction contained 3 bases not matched to a gene. CDR1 and CDR2 from the germline V gene are LGHNA and YNFKEQ. This CDR3 comprises 15 residues. CDR3 DNA: TGTGCCAGCAGCCAAGGGCGGGGGGCTTACAATGAGCAGTTCTTC. As protein: CASSQGRGAYNEQFF.

The chain carries TRBV25-1 and TRBJ1-2; a possible D gene is TRBD1 (5 bases). Per germline, CDR1 MGHDK and CDR2 SYGVNS. V shed 1 base and J shed 4 bases, with 10 bases lying between them. CDR3 size: 14 residues. Written as DNA, the CDR3 is TGTGCCAGCAGTGAATCGGGGCGGTTCTATGGCTACACCTTC. The encoded protein is CASSESGRFYGYTF.

The sample holds a few counts of this clonotype. V and J are TRBV7-3 and TRBJ1-2; D not resolved. The V end was cut by 6 bases, the J end by 3 bases, with 14 bases between. Germline CDR1 is SGHTA and CDR2 is FQGTGA. The CDR3 has 14 residues. The CDR3: CASSPQPGDYGYTF. In nucleotides, the CDR3 is TGTGCCAGCAGTCCCCAACCCGGCGACTATGGCTACACCTTC.

V and J are TRBV12-3 or TRBV12-4 and TRBJ2-5, with D hard to call. This CDR3 contains 14 residues. Trimming removed 6 bases from V and 2 bases from J, with 13 bases in between. CDR3 residues: CASRRDGGQETQYF. The CDR3 DNA follows: TGTGCCAGCAGACGAGACGGTGGGCAAGAGACCCAGTACTTC.

This clonotype occurred a few times. The rearrangement uses TRBV5-1 and TRBJ2-3; 10 nucleotides line up with TRBD2. CDR1 SGHRS and CDR2 YFSETQ come from the germline V gene. V shed 4 bases and J 4 bases; nucleotides not matched to a gene: 12. The CDR3 sequence is 17 residues long. The CDR3 region has the DNA TGCGCCAGCAGCCTCCCCACGGGGCTAGCGGGGGCAGATACGCAGTATTTT. Translated, it gives CASSLPTGLAGADTQYF.

The chain uses TRBV25-1 and TRBJ2-7; 7 nucleotides align to TRBD1. CDR3 size: 16 residues. The ends lost 3 bases at V and 3 bases at J; junction bases unmatched: 11. The germline V gene has CDR1 MGHDK and CDR2 SYGVNS. The CDR3 sequence: CASSDRRQGRHYEQYF. The CDR3 DNA reads as TGTGCCAGCAGTGACCGGAGACAGGGAAGGCACTACGAGCAGTACTTC.

This clonotype was seen only a few times. The chain employs TRBV27 and TRBJ1-5; the D gene is possibly TRBD1 (5 bases). Germline values: CDR1 MNHEY, CDR2 SMNVEV (reference sequence). CDR3 length: 15 amino acids. Between the trimmed V and J ends, which lost 3 bases and 7 bases, there was a span of 16 bases. CDR3 loop: CASSFAGPGRQPQHF. The CDR3 region has the DNA TGTGCCAGCAGTTTTGCCGGACCGGGGCGACAGCCCCAGCATTTT.

The genes are TRBV29-1 and TRBJ2-5, with no clear D. The ends were cut back, 5 bases at V and 2 bases at J, with 9 bases in the middle. CDR3 length equals 12 residues. Per the germline V gene, CDR1 is SQVTM and CDR2 is ANQGSEA. The CDR3 here is CSVPSRQETQYF. In DNA form, the CDR3 reads TGCAGCGTTCCCAGCCGGCAAGAGACCCAGTACTTC.

This clonotype was counted a few times. The chain is built from TRBV12-3 or TRBV12-4 and TRBJ2-1; D is unclear. V lost 2 bases and J 0 bases, leaving 17 bases between the germline ends. CDR3 length equals 18 residues. CDR3 amino acids: CASSLQATQSASYNEQFF. The CDR3 coding sequence is TGTGCCAGCAGTTTACAAGCGACCCAGTCGGCCTCCTACAATGAGCAGTTCTTC.

This clonotype was counted between two and nine times. The CDR3 DNA reads as TGTGCCAGCAACTTCGGTGGGGCCAATCCCCCGTACGAGCAGTACTTC. Its translation: CASNFGGANPPYEQYF. The J gene is TRBJ2-7, the V gene TRBV5-6, with TRBD1 as a possible D gene (5 bases). The CDR3 loop spans 16 amino acids. Trimming removed 6 bases at V and 4 bases at J, with 23 bases between. Germline CDR1 is SGHDT and CDR2 is YYEEEE.

This clonotype was seen more than once but under ten times. The V call is TRBV5-1, the J call TRBJ2-7, with 7 bases aligning to TRBD1. The ends lost 5 bases at V and 3 bases at J; junction bases unmatched: 5. Per germline, CDR1 SGHRS and CDR2 YFSETQ. The CDR3 totals 13 residues. CDR3: CASRTGPYYEQYF. The CDR3 DNA follows: TGCGCCAGCAGGACAGGGCCCTACTACGAGCAGTACTTC.